These 27 T cell receptor beta chains were sequenced from one sample in a study of blood T cell repertoires in COVID-19 (TCRdb year 2020). Library prep was done by the immunoSEQ multiplex PCR assay. This is the immuneACCESS table as TCRdb keeps it, with only in-frame sequences that have V and J called. A part of the clones is gone; compared with another copy, unresolved V genes explain less than half, and the rest is unexplained. Within this sample are around 120,000 clones, with 69% of them counted one time only. The top ten constitute over 2% of the sample. Sequenced material: peripheral blood. These receptor sequences come from a woman in her 70s with acute or convalescent COVID-19.

This chain joins TRBV3-1 (or the pseudogene TRBV3-2) and TRBJ2-3; D not resolved. This CDR3 spans 11 amino acids. Per the germline V gene, CDR1 is LGHDT and CDR2 is YNNKEL (reference sequence). V was cut by 5 bases and J by 6 bases, with 6 bases left in between. CDR3 sequence (DNA): TGTGCCAGCAGCGGCTCGGATACGCAGTATTTT. Amino acid sequence: CASSGSDTQYF.

J is TRBJ2-3 and V is TRBV5-1; 13 positions agree with TRBD2. Germline V CDR1 and CDR2: SGHRS, YFSETQ. J was trimmed by 1 base and V by 4 bases; bases with no gene match: 3. This CDR3 contains 16 residues. The CDR3 region is CASSPGTSGGTDTQYF. The DNA of the CDR3 is TGCGCCAGCAGCCCGGGGACTAGCGGGGGCACAGATACGCAGTATTTT.

This clone has only a few counts. The chain employs TRBV19 and TRBJ2-3; TRBD1 matches at 8 bases. V shed 3 bases, J shed 6 bases, and the junction held 8 bases outside the gene matches. Per the germline V gene, CDR1 is LNHDA and CDR2 is SQIVND (reference sequence). This CDR3 has 15 amino acids. The CDR3 sequence: CASSMKAGGSDTQYF. The CDR3 bases are TGTGCCAGTAGTATGAAGGCAGGGGGCTCGGATACGCAGTATTTT.

The V gene is TRBV6-1, the J gene TRBJ1-2, with 8 bases identical to TRBD1. The germline V gene has CDR1 MNHNS and CDR2 SASEGT. After removal of 2 bases from V and 6 bases from J, the junction contained 8 bases not matched to a gene. The CDR3 totals 15 residues. The CDR3 DNA sequence: TGTGCCAGCAGTGAATTTAGGACAGGGCCGGATGGCTACACCTTC. It translates to CASSEFRTGPDGYTF.

This chain uses TRBV28 with TRBJ1-2; D not certain. CDR1 is MDHEN and CDR2 is SYDVKM in the germline V gene. The length of the CDR3 is 12 residues. The V end lost 3 bases, the J end lost 8 bases, and 10 bases lay between the germline ends. The DNA of the CDR3 is TGTGCCAGCAGTTTGCCGGTGGAGGGCTACACCTTC. Translating gives CASSLPVEGYTF.

In its sample, this clone was seen many times. This sequence joins TRBV7-8 and TRBJ2-1; 7 nucleotides match TRBD1. V dropped 1 base and J dropped 5; count of bases not matched to a gene: 5. This CDR3 spans 15 amino acids. Germline values: CDR1 SGHVS, CDR2 FQNEAQ. The CDR3 spells CASSLGQGMDNEQFF. In nucleotides, the CDR3 is TGTGCCAGCAGCTTAGGACAGGGCATGGACAATGAGCAGTTCTTC.

This clone was counted between two and nine times. The rearrangement uses TRBV3-1 (or the pseudogene TRBV3-2) and TRBJ2-5; 9 bases agree with TRBD2. Germline V gives CDR1 LGHDT, CDR2 YNNKEL (reference sequence). The trim removed 2 bases at V and 4 bases at J, leaving 8 bases unmatched. The CDR3 loop spans 16 amino acids. The CDR3 is CASSQPAGGPAETQYF. In nucleotides, the CDR3 is TGTGCCAGCAGCCAACCAGCGGGGGGTCCCGCAGAGACCCAGTACTTC.

The chain employs TRBV14 and TRBJ2-1; TRBD1 might be the D (5 bases). Trimming removed 1 base from V and 5 bases from J, with 15 bases in between. In germline, CDR1 is SGHDN, CDR2 FVKESK. The CDR3 consists of 16 residues. In DNA form, the CDR3 reads TGTGCCAGCAGCCAAGCGGTGGGGCTTCTTAACAATGAGCAGTTCTTC. This codes for CASSQAVGLLNNEQFF. Together with reference TRBV14 and TRBJ2-1, the CDR3 gives the full variable domain: EAGVTQFPSHSVIEKGQTVTLRCDPISGHDNLYWYRRVMGKEIKFLLHFVKESKQDESGMPNNRFLAERTGGTYSTLKVQPAELEDSGVYFCASSQAVGLLNNEQFFGPGTRLTVL.

The chain links TRBV27 to TRBJ2-1, with a tentative D call TRBD1 (5 bases). CDR1 and CDR2 (germline): MNHEY, SMNVEV (reference sequence). With 6 bases removed from V and 1 base from J, the gap between germline ends came to 10 bases. The CDR3 contains 14 residues. CDR3 loop: CASRIAGSYNEQFF. The DNA for the CDR3 is TGTGCCAGCAGGATTGCAGGGTCCTACAATGAGCAGTTCTTC.

V gene TRBV5-4 combines with J gene TRBJ2-5; 10 bases align to TRBD1. V trimming: 4 bases; J trimming: 0 bases; junction bases outside the gene matches: 3. This CDR3 contains 15 residues. Germline lookup yields CDR1 SGHNT and CDR2 YYREEE (reference sequence). CDR3 sequence: CASSRDRGNQETQYF. DNA for the CDR3: TGTGCCAGCAGCCGGGACAGGGGAAACCAAGAGACCCAGTACTTC.

This clone was counted a few times. The rearrangement uses TRBV5-6 and TRBJ1-1, with D unclear. The CDR3 has 13 residues. Trimming took off 1 base at V and 4 bases at J, with 8 bases between the two ends. Germline CDR1 and CDR2: SGHDT and YYEEEE. The CDR3 spells CASSLLGSTEAFF. The CDR3 bases are TGTGCCAGCAGCTTGCTGGGGAGCACTGAAGCTTTCTTT.

As DNA, the CDR3 is TGTGCCAGCAGTTACCCCACAGTAATCTATAATTCACCCCTCCACTTT. Translating gives CASSYPTVIYNSPLHF. The chain recombines TRBV6-6 with TRBJ1-6; no firm D call. Deletions cut 2 bases from V and 3 bases from J, with 11 bases between. Germline-derived CDR1 and CDR2 are MNHNY and SVGAGI (reference sequence). The CDR3 spans 16 residues.

This chain joins TRBV6-2 or TRBV6-3 and TRBJ1-2; 7 bases match TRBD1. Germline-derived CDR1 and CDR2 are MNHEY and SVGEGT. CDR3 size: 13 residues. V shed 5 bases, J shed 4 bases, and the junction held 4 bases outside the gene matches. CDR3 in amino acids: CASSKTGSYGYTF. The DNA of the CDR3 is TGTGCCAGCAGTAAGACAGGGTCCTATGGCTACACCTTC.

This clone was recorded at least ten times. The chain joins TRBV10-1 to TRBJ1-1; D is undetermined. Trimming removed 3 bases from V and 4 bases from J, with 12 bases in between. The CDR3 sequence is 14 residues long. Looked up from germline, CDR1 is WNHNN and CDR2 is SYGVQD (reference sequence). The CDR3 region is CASSEIIGSTEAFF. The DNA for the CDR3 is TGCGCCAGCAGTGAAATTATTGGGAGCACTGAAGCTTTCTTT.

The chain combines TRBV2 with TRBJ2-5; 7 positions agree with TRBD1. This CDR3 is built from 13 residues. Germline V gives CDR1 SNHLY, CDR2 FYNNEI. J was trimmed by 2 bases and V by 6 bases; bases with no gene match: 3. This chain's CDR3 is CASRRGQQETQYF. The CDR3, as DNA: TGTGCCAGCAGGAGGGGACAGCAAGAGACCCAGTACTTC.

This clone was seen only a few times. This chain connects TRBV27 to TRBJ2-1; D call uncertain. The V end was cut by 7 bases, the J end by 4 bases, with 17 bases between. The V gene's germline CDR1 is MNHEY and CDR2 SMNVEV (reference sequence). This CDR3 region has 15 residues. CDR3 in amino acids: CASNPTPGQYNEQFF. CDR3 in DNA: TGTGCCAGCAACCCCACACCTGGGCAGTACAATGAGCAGTTCTTC.

About this clone itself: Relative to the germline gene, one junction end is altered; a read error may explain this. V usage is TRBV12-5 and J usage is TRBJ2-5; D perhaps matches TRBD2 (5 bases). Germline V CDR1 and CDR2: LGHNT, FRNRAP. The CDR3 totals 14 residues. CDR3 nucleotide sequence: TGTGCTAGTAGTTTGGGTCAGGAGGTGGGGACCCAGTACTTC. It codes for CASSLGQEVGTQYF. The variable domain in full, with the rest retrieved from reference TRBV12-5 and TRBJ2-5, is DARVTQTPRHKVTEMGQEVTMRCQPILGHNTVFWYRQTMMQGLELLAYFRNRAPLDDSGMPKDRFSAEMPDATLATLKIQPSEPRDSAVYFCASSLGQEVGTQYFGPGTRLLVL.

The chain carries TRBV27 and TRBJ1-1; 7 positions match TRBD1. Germline loops: CDR1 MNHEY, CDR2 SMNVEV (reference sequence). J was trimmed by 10 bases and V by 5 bases; bases with no gene match: 10. CDR3 length: 13 residues. For the CDR3, the DNA is TGTGCCAGCAGTCCTCGGGACCCAGGGGGAGCTTTCTTT. This sequence encodes CASSPRDPGGAFF.

In its sample, this clone was seen many times. The chain joins TRBV30 to TRBJ1-3; perhaps TRBD1 as D (6 bases). V was trimmed by 1 base and J by 0 bases, leaving 7 bases between them. Germline-derived CDR1 and CDR2 are GTSNPN and SVGIG (reference sequence). CDR3 length equals 14 residues. Written as DNA, the CDR3 is TGTGCCTGGAGTGGGACAGACTCTGGAAACACCATATATTTT. Residues: CAWSGTDSGNTIYF.

Written as DNA, the CDR3 is TGTGCCAGCTCAGTTCAGGCCCAAGAGACCCAGTACTTC. This codes for CASSVQAQETQYF. V and J are TRBV18 and TRBJ2-5; D is undetermined. Germline V gene sequence: CDR1 KGHSH, CDR2 LQKENI. The V end lost 5 bases, the J end lost 1 base, and 8 bases lay between the germline ends. CDR3 length: 13 residues.

The V gene is TRBV19, the J gene TRBJ1-1; TRBD1 might be the D (6 bases). There are 14 residues in the CDR3. V was shortened by 5 bases and J by 1 base, with 11 bases between the two germline ends. Germline V CDR1 and CDR2: LNHDA, SQIVND (reference sequence). CDR3 protein: CASSPQGPNTEAFF. DNA for the CDR3: TGTGCCAGTAGTCCCCAGGGGCCGAACACTGAAGCTTTCTTT.

This sequence joins TRBV2 and TRBJ1-4, with D perhaps TRBD1 (5 bases). V gave up 4 bases and J gave up 3 bases, with 9 bases separating them. Germline CDR1 and CDR2: SNHLY and FYNNEI. This CDR3 is 14 amino acids long. This chain's CDR3 is CASSGGDPNEKLFF. CDR3 nucleotides: TGTGCCAGCAGTGGCGGGGACCCTAATGAAAAACTGTTTTTT.

This clone has a handful of counts. This sequence joins TRBV27 and TRBJ1-2, with 9 bases that match TRBD1. J was trimmed by 4 bases and V by 1 base; bases with no gene match: 13. There are 18 residues in the CDR3. CDR1 and CDR2 (germline): MNHEY, SMNVEV (reference sequence). The CDR3 region is CASSLYSPDRGVGYGYTF. DNA of the CDR3: TGTGCCAGCAGTTTATACTCGCCGGACAGGGGTGTTGGCTATGGCTACACCTTC.

This clone was seen a handful of times. As DNA, the CDR3 is TGTGCCTGGAGTAAAAACATCAGGGGGCGGAACACTGAAGCTTTCTTT. This translates into CAWSKNIRGRNTEAFF. The chain is built from TRBV30 and TRBJ1-1; 8 bases fit TRBD1. Germline CDR1 is GTSNPN and CDR2 is SVGIG (reference sequence). The CDR3 totals 16 residues. V lost 2 bases and J lost 1; bases outside the gene matches: 9.

The CDR3 coding sequence is TGTGCCACCAGCATAGCGGGAGGAGTGCAGTACTTC. Its protein product is CATSIAGGVQYF. The rearrangement joins TRBV15 to TRBJ2-7, with TRBD2 identical over 10 bases. The CDR3 has 12 residues. J gave up 9 bases and V 4 bases, and 3 bases lay outside the gene matches. Per germline, CDR1 LNHNV and CDR2 YYDKDF (reference sequence).

The chain couples TRBV2 to TRBJ2-7; D is unclear. V dropped 4 bases and J dropped 7 bases, with 5 bases sitting between them. The CDR3 extends over 10 amino acids. Germline V gene sequence: CDR1 SNHLY, CDR2 FYNNEI. CDR3 in amino acids: CASSVGEQYF. CDR3 DNA sequence: TGTGCCAGCAGTGTCGGGGAGCAGTACTTC.

V gene TRBV28 combines with J gene TRBJ2-3; TRBD2 matches at 7 bases. V lost 10 bases, J lost 3 bases, and 10 bases stayed unmatched. From germline, CDR1 is MDHEN and CDR2 SYDVKM. This CDR3 is built from 14 residues. The CDR3 DNA follows: TGTGCCACCAGGACGGAGCGGGAAACAGATACGCAGTATTTT. Protein product: CATRTERETDTQYF.